These 14 T cell receptor beta chains were sequenced from one sample in a study of blood T cell repertoires in COVID-19. TCRdb's table, derived via immunoSEQ multiplex PCR, lists solely in-frame clones and lacks some. The table lists about 180,000 clones, approximately 85% of them singletons. The sample was peripheral blood. The receptors come from a woman aged 80 or over with acute or convalescent COVID-19.

This chain joins TRBV27 and TRBJ2-5; 11 bases line up with TRBD2. J gave up 3 bases and V 5 bases, and 5 bases lay outside the gene matches. Germline V gives CDR1 MNHEY, CDR2 SMNVEV (reference sequence). The CDR3 sequence is 15 residues long. The chain's CDR3 is CASSGISGREETQYF. CDR3 nucleotide sequence: TGTGCCAGCAGTGGGATTAGCGGGAGGGAAGAGACCCAGTACTTC.

The genes are TRBV5-1 and TRBJ2-1, with 10 bases identical to TRBD2. The V gene end was trimmed by 1 base and the J gene end by 8 bases; junction bases not matched to a gene: 12. The CDR3 has 17 residues. Germline CDR1 reads SGHRS; CDR2 reads YFSETQ. The CDR3 nucleotides read TGCGCCAGCAGCTTGACGCTAGCGGGGGCAAAAGGGGATGAGCAGTTCTTC. It codes for CASSLTLAGAKGDEQFF.

The chain employs TRBV5-1 and TRBJ2-1; possibly TRBD1 for D (6 bases). The V end was cut by 1 base, the J end by 7 bases, with 12 bases between. Germline loops: CDR1 SGHRS, CDR2 YFSETQ. There are 14 residues in the CDR3. The chain's CDR3 is CASSLTAGTNEQFF. In nucleotides, the CDR3 is TGCGCCAGCAGCTTGACCGCCGGGACAAATGAGCAGTTCTTC.

This clone was detected a few times. The CDR3 sequence: CSAERTDYGYTF. CDR3 bases: TGCAGCGCGGAACGGACTGACTATGGCTACACCTTC. The V gene is TRBV29-1, the J gene TRBJ1-2; D is ambiguous. This CDR3 spans 12 amino acids. Per the germline V gene, CDR1 is SQVTM and CDR2 is ANQGSEA. V was cut by 7 bases and J by 3 bases, with 12 bases left in between.

The V and J genes are TRBV3-1 (or the pseudogene TRBV3-2) and TRBJ1-5, with a weak D call TRBD1 (6 bases). The CDR3 sequence is 12 residues long. Germline V gene data show CDR1 as LGHDT and CDR2 as YNNKEL (reference sequence). The V and J ends lost 4 bases and 9 bases respectively, with 10 bases between them. As DNA, the CDR3 is TGTGCCAGCAGCCTCACCAGGGGGCCCCAGCATTTT. This encodes CASSLTRGPQHF.

The genes are TRBV6-6 and TRBJ2-7; no reliable D call. Between the trimmed V and J ends, which lost 7 bases and 1 base, there was a span of 14 bases. CDR3 length: 14 amino acids. Germline assignment: CDR1 MNHNY and CDR2 SVGAGI (reference sequence). CDR3 nucleotides: TGTGCCAGCATCCGAACCCAGAGGTCCTACGAGCAGTACTTC. Residues: CASIRTQRSYEQYF.

J is TRBJ1-2 and V is TRBV18; possibly TRBD1 for D (6 bases). Trimming removed 3 bases from V and 6 bases from J, with 20 bases in between. Germline-derived CDR1 and CDR2 are KGHSH and LQKENI. The CDR3 extends over 16 amino acids. The CDR3 DNA follows: TGTGCCAGCTCACCGAATAGACAGGCCGAACAACATGGCTACACCTTC. As protein: CASSPNRQAEQHGYTF.

About this clone: The junction shows a germline mismatch at one end, possibly a read error. V and J are TRBV3-1 (or the pseudogene TRBV3-2) and TRBJ2-1; unclear D gene. Germline loops: CDR1 LGHDT, CDR2 YNNKEL (reference sequence). This CDR3 comprises 13 residues. Written as DNA, the CDR3 is TGTGCCAGCAGCCCCAGCTACTACATTGAGCAGTTCTTC. Its translation: CASSPSYYIEQFF.

The rearrangement joins TRBV9 to TRBJ2-5, with 7 bases aligning to TRBD2. CDR1 is SGDLS and CDR2 is YYNGEE in the germline V gene. The ends lost 3 bases at V and 2 bases at J; junction bases unmatched: 7. CDR3 length: 15 amino acids. The CDR3 DNA sequence: TGTGCCAGCAGCGAGGAGCCGGGACTACAAGAGACCCAGTACTTC. Its translation is CASSEEPGLQETQYF.

The rearrangement uses TRBV6-2 or TRBV6-3 and TRBJ2-1; 12 bases fit TRBD2. The CDR3 runs to 15 residues. CDR1 is MNHEY, CDR2 SVGEGT, per germline. With 6 bases clipped from V and 6 bases from J, the junction kept 6 bases outside the gene matches. This CDR3 reads CASSSLAGGFNEQFF. In nucleotides, the CDR3 is TGTGCCAGCAGCTCACTAGCGGGGGGTTTCAATGAGCAGTTCTTC.

The chain uses TRBV18 and TRBJ1-4; weak D call: TRBD1 (5 bases). CDR1 and CDR2 (germline): KGHSH, LQKENI. The CDR3 totals 15 residues. V gave up 0 bases and J gave up 7 bases, with 12 bases separating them. DNA for the CDR3: TGTGCCAGCTCACCACCGGCTACGGGGGGTGAAAAACTGTTTTTT. Amino acid sequence: CASSPPATGGEKLFF.

This chain joins TRBV5-1 and TRBJ2-5; D call uncertain. Germline V CDR1 and CDR2: SGHRS, YFSETQ. Trimming took off 0 bases at V and 1 base at J, with 4 bases between the two ends. The CDR3 contains 13 residues. CDR3 in DNA: TGCGCCAGCAGCTTGGAGAGCCAAGAGACCCAGTACTTC. Amino acids: CASSLESQETQYF.

The V gene is TRBV7-9, the J gene TRBJ1-1; the match to TRBD1 covers 7 bases. With V trimmed by 8 bases and J by 5 bases, 11 bases remained unmatched. Germline CDR1 reads SEHNR; CDR2 reads FQNEAQ (reference sequence). This CDR3 is 14 amino acids long. The CDR3 bases are TGTGCCAGCGCGAGACAGGGAGGCTATACTGAAGCTTTCTTT. Protein: CASARQGGYTEAFF.

V gene TRBV9 combines with J gene TRBJ2-3, with 8 bases that match TRBD2. J was trimmed by 2 bases and V by 2 bases; bases with no gene match: 13. Per the germline V gene, CDR1 is SGDLS and CDR2 is YYNGEE. This CDR3 contains 18 residues. CDR3 amino acids: CASSVPREGGGLTDTQYF. The DNA for the CDR3 is TGTGCCAGCAGCGTTCCCCGGGAGGGGGGGGGCCTCACAGATACGCAGTATTTT.